This T cell receptor (beta chain) derives from a study of CD8 T cells in ankylosing spondylitis. Study outcomes and limitations: Significant enrichment of disease-linked clones was reportedly seen in matched ankylosing spondylitis synovial fluid.

For TCR beta, libraries came from quantitative 5'-RACE with molecular barcodes. TCRdb analysed the 5' RACE reads with MiXCR anew, one entry per CDR3 protein. The table has a few hundred thousand distinct CDR3 sequences, roughly a tenth seen once. The CDR3 has 17 amino acids. V lost 2 bases to trimming and J lost 0 bases, with 16 bases between them. Looked up from germline, CDR1 is DFQATT and CDR2 is SNEGSKA (reference sequence). There are many counts of this clonotype. The antigen is not known. This TCR was sampled from a male donor with ankylosing spondylitis or in good health (not recorded which). The source material was blood, either unsorted or a sorted T cell fraction (not recorded which). This chain links TRBV20-1 with TRBJ2-2, with D tentatively TRBD1 (6 bases). CDR3 sequence: CSARSVGGQTNTGELFF. CDR3 in DNA: TGCAGTGCTAGAAGTGTAGGTGGACAGACGAACACCGGGGAGCTGTTTTTT.